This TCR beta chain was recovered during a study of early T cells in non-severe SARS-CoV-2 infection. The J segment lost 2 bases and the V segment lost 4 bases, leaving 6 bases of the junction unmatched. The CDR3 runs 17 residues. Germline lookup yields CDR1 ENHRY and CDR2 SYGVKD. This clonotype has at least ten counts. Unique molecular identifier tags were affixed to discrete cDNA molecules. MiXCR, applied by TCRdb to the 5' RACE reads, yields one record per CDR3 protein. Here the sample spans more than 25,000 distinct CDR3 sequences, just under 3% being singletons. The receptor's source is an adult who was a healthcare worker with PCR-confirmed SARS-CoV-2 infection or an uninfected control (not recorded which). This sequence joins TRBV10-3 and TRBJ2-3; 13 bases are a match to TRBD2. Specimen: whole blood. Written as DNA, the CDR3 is TGTGCCATCAGTGGGACTAGCGGGGGAGTATCCACAGATACGCAGTATTTT. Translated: CAISGTSGGVSTDTQYF.